The 14 T cell receptor beta chains below were found in one sample sequenced in a study of Ad26.COV2.S vaccination and SARS-CoV-2 variants. The data were produced by immunoSEQ multiplex PCR, yet TCRdb's version contains in-frame clones alone and is incomplete. This table has 350,000 to 550,000 clones, 89% appearing once. The treatment was: roughly 19 received Ad26.COV2.S at low or high dose, single or two shots; 5 received placebo; per-sample allocation not given. Collection of samples fell on day 63 after the first vaccine or placebo injection. The sequences come from peripheral blood, collected in a trial of Ad26.COV2.S vaccine versus placebo. Receptors originate from a person between 18 and 65 years old who received the Ad26.COV2.S COVID-19 vaccine or a placebo.

The chain couples TRBV2 to TRBJ2-1; TRBD2 matches at 10 bases. V lost 5 bases to trimming and J lost 12 bases; unmatched junction nucleotides: 13. Germline loops: CDR1 SNHLY, CDR2 FYNNEI. There are 15 residues in the CDR3. The chain's CDR3 is CASSSSGGPRVGQFF. In DNA form, the CDR3 reads TGTGCCAGCAGTTCTAGCGGGGGCCCCAGGGTGGGGCAGTTCTTC. The full variable domain, its missing parts supplied by reference TRBV2 and TRBJ2-1, is EPEVTQTPSHQVTQMGQEVILRCVPISNHLYFYWYRQILGQKVEFLVSFYNNEISEKSEIFDDQFSVERPDGSNFTLKIRSTKLEDSAMYFCASSSSGGPRVGQFFGPGTRLTVL.

This chain connects TRBV5-6 to TRBJ2-5, with TRBD1 identical over 7 bases. This CDR3 region has 19 residues. V dropped 3 bases and J dropped 3; count of bases not matched to a gene: 20. Germline CDR1 is SGHDT and CDR2 is YYEEEE. CDR3 amino acids: CASSYRHHLGTVYEETQYF. In nucleotides, the CDR3 is TGTGCCAGCAGCTATCGACACCACCTTGGGACAGTATATGAAGAGACCCAGTACTTC. Drawing the rest from reference TRBV5-6 and TRBJ2-5, the complete variable domain is DAGVTQSPTHLIKTRGQQVTLRCSPKSGHDTVSWYQQALGQGPQFIFQYYEEEERQRGNFPDRFSGHQFPNYSSELNVNALLLGDSALYLCASSYRHHLGTVYEETQYFGPGTRLLVL.

This rearrangement joins TRBV2 to TRBJ2-7, with D possibly matching TRBD2 (6 bases). Trimming removed 6 bases at V and 7 bases at J, with 19 bases between. Germline V lookup: CDR1 SNHLY, CDR2 FYNNEI. The CDR3 spans 14 residues. The CDR3 spells CASSGGTGLVEQYV. Here the CDR3 DNA reads TGTGCCAGCAGCGGAGGGACTGGGCTTGTGGAGCAGTACGTC.

The chain carries TRBV21-1 and TRBJ1-2. TRBV21-1 is flagged as a pseudogene. This CDR3 has 14 residues. CDR3 in DNA: TGTGCCAGCAGCCCCTTTTCGTCTAACTATGGCTACACCTTC. Translated: CASSPFSSNYGYTF.

The rearrangement uses TRBV3-1 (or the pseudogene TRBV3-2) and TRBJ1-6, with D hard to call. The CDR3 runs to 12 residues. Trimming cost V 2 bases and J 11 bases, with 7 bases left between them. The germline V gene has CDR1 LGHDT and CDR2 YNNKEL (reference sequence). Written as DNA, the CDR3 is TGTGCCAGCAGCCAAAGGGATACACCCCTCCACTTT. Protein sequence: CASSQRDTPLHF.

The DNA of the CDR3 is TGTGCCAGCAGCGTAGGTCCCCAGGGAAAGGAGCAGTTCTTC. Translated: CASSVGPQGKEQFF. The rearrangement joins TRBV9 to TRBJ2-1; weak D call: TRBD1 (5 bases). The CDR3 contains 14 residues. V gave up 0 bases and J gave up 10 bases, with 14 bases separating them. Germline lookup yields CDR1 SGDLS and CDR2 YYNGEE.

DNA for the CDR3: TGTGCCAGCAGTCGAGGGGGGAGCTCCTACGAGCAGTACTTC. This translates into CASSRGGSSYEQYF. The gene calls are TRBV9 and TRBJ2-7, with D perhaps matching TRBD1 or TRBD2 (6 bases each). Per germline, CDR1 SGDLS and CDR2 YYNGEE. The V end lost 5 bases, the J end lost 0 bases, and 12 bases lay between the germline ends. CDR3 length: 14 amino acids.

The V call is TRBV5-8, the J call TRBJ1-1, with D uncertain. The germline V and J ends were trimmed by 0 bases and 3 bases, with 12 bases remaining between them. This CDR3 spans 15 amino acids. CDR1 and CDR2 (germline): SGHTS, YDEGEE. CDR3 sequence: CASSLVPLLHTEAFF. CDR3 coding DNA: TGTGCCAGCAGCTTGGTCCCTCTCTTGCACACTGAAGCTTTCTTT.

This chain connects TRBV10-3 to TRBJ1-5; D is undetermined. The CDR3 has 15 residues. V was trimmed by 3 bases and J by 0 bases, leaving 9 bases between them. Germline CDR1 reads ENHRY; CDR2 reads SYGVKD. CDR3 loop: CAISEAWGSNQPQHF. CDR3 nucleotides: TGTGCCATCAGTGAAGCTTGGGGTAGCAATCAGCCCCAGCATTTT.

The rearrangement joins TRBV6-1 to TRBJ1-1, with no clear D. Germline V gives CDR1 MNHNS, CDR2 SASEGT. This CDR3 has 14 amino acids. Trimming removed 3 bases from V and 3 bases from J, with 11 bases in between. The CDR3 DNA reads TGTGCCAGCAGTGATCCGGCCTTATACACTGAAGCTTTCTTT. This encodes CASSDPALYTEAFF.

This chain joins TRBV2 and TRBJ2-3, with D tentatively TRBD1 (6 bases). The germline V gene encodes CDR1 SNHLY and CDR2 FYNNEI. This CDR3 comprises 13 residues. The V end was cut by 10 bases, the J end by 3 bases, with 14 bases between. The CDR3 DNA reads TGTGCCATGCAGGGACAAGCGACAGATACGCAGTATTTT. It yields the protein CAMQGQATDTQYF.

The gene calls are TRBV2 and TRBJ1-2; a possible D gene is TRBD1 (6 bases). V shed 6 bases and J shed 9 bases, with 17 bases lying between them. CDR3 size: 13 residues. CDR1 is SNHLY and CDR2 is FYNNEI in the germline V gene. DNA for the CDR3: TGTGCCAGCAGGGCACTCGTAACAGGGAGCTACACCTTC. This translates into CASRALVTGSYTF.

The chain combines TRBV5-1 with TRBJ1-2; 8 bases are shared with TRBD1. The V segment lost 4 bases and the J segment 8 bases; nucleotides outside the gene matches: 7. Germline-derived CDR1 and CDR2 are SGHRS and YFSETQ. This CDR3 contains 13 residues. The CDR3: CASSVDRAGGYTF. The CDR3 DNA is TGCGCCAGCAGCGTGGACAGGGCTGGCGGCTACACCTTC.

This clone was observed a handful of times. The chain recombines TRBV5-1 with TRBJ1-5; D is undetermined. The germline gives CDR1 SGHRS, CDR2 YFSETQ. CDR3 length: 13 amino acids. The ends were cut back, 0 bases at V and 11 bases at J, with 12 bases in the middle. CDR3 in DNA: TGCGCCAGCAGCTTGGATTGGTTCGGGACCCAGCATTTT. Its translation: CASSLDWFGTQHF.